This TCR beta chain comes out of a study of control samples from healthy donors and cancer patients. The method was immunoSEQ multiplex PCR; TCRdb's version includes in-frame clones alone and lacks a portion of them. The sample contains 100,000 to 150,000 clones, roughly 91% of which appear only once. The sequencing input was PBMCs. The clonotype originates from a man aged 50 or older with head and neck cancer.

As DNA, the CDR3 is TGTGCCAGCTCGCCCCTCCCAGGGGCAGATACGCAGTATTTT. Amino acid sequence: CASSPLPGADTQYF. This sequence joins TRBV18 and TRBJ2-3; a possible D gene is TRBD1 (6 bases). This CDR3 has 14 residues. Germline values: CDR1 KGHSH, CDR2 LQKENI. V lost 6 bases, J lost 4 bases, and 14 bases lay in between. Variable domain in full (rest from reference TRBV18 and TRBJ2-3): NAGVMQNPRHLVRRRGQEARLRCSPMKGHSHVYWYRQLPEEGLKFMVYLQKENIIDESGMPKERFSAEFPKEGPSILRIQQVVRGDSAAYFCASSPLPGADTQYFGPGTRLTVL.